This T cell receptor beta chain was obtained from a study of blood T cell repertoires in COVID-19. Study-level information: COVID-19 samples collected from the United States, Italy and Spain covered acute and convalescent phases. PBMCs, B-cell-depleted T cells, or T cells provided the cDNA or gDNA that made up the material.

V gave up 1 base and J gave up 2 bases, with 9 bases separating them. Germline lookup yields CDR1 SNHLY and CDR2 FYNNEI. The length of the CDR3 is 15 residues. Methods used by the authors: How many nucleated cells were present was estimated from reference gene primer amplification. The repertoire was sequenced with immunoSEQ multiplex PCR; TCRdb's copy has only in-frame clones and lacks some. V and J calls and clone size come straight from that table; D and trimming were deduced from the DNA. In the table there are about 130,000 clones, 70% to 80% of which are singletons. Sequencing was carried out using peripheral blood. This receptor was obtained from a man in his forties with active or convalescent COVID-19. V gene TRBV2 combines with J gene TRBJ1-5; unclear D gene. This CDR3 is CASSEVSRGNQPQHF. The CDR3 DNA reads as TGTGCCAGCAGTGAAGTTTCGAGGGGCAATCAGCCCCAGCATTTT.